This is a list of T cell receptor beta chains from one sample in a study of post-analysis software for immune sequencing data. TCRdb ran MiXCR on the PCR reads and lists one entry per CDR3 protein. The table lists 750,000 to 950,000 distinct CDR3 sequences, under 70% of them singletons. The sequenced material came from blood. The origin of the receptors is a girl aged 5 to 17 with multiple sclerosis. The conserved cysteine and the conserved F or W are not part of the CDR3 here. The order of the fields is V gene, CDR3 protein.

V gene: TRBV7-2
CDR3 protein: ASIEIGRGYT

V gene: TRBV7-8
CDR3 protein: ASSPRDKQETQY

V gene: TRBV5-1
CDR3 protein: ASSLDRPSGGNIQY

V gene: TRBV20-1
CDR3 protein: SARDQAGGPTDTQY

V gene: TRBV20-1
CDR3 protein: SASSTGNTIY

V gene: TRBV18
CDR3 protein: ASSPRHSMETQY

V gene: TRBV7-9
CDR3 protein: ASSSPLGRTETQY

V gene: TRBV10-3
CDR3 protein: AMGTSGDTQY

V gene: TRBV5-1
CDR3 protein: ASSFGGLDIQY

V gene: TRBV7-9
CDR3 protein: ASSSPGTSAGEQF

V gene: TRBV29-1
CDR3 protein: SVGTLNYGYT